Detailed here is one T cell receptor beta chain. No antigen is known for it. Per-base qualities were not stored, and no clone one base away is much larger. Sorted unstimulated T cells and proliferating T cells recovered from mixed lymphocyte reactions were subjected to TCRbeta CDR3 sequencing. Fresh whole blood from about eleven HLA-typed healthy donors served as the source for isolating PBMCs. The data were obtained in a study of siplizumab effects on memory and regulatory T cells (dated by TCRdb to between 2017 and 2020). Notes on the research overall: The study examined how the anti-CD2 antibody siplizumab affects alloreactive T-cell subsets in allogeneic mixed lymphocyte reactions built from human PBMCs.

V sheds 4 bases and J sheds 2 bases, leaving 12 bases between their ends. The CDR3 runs 14 amino acids, cysteine and phenylalanine included. CDR3 DNA only is kept here, 42 bases in frame from base 1. CDR1 and CDR2 were assigned from the germline V gene as SGHRS and YFSETQ. Library prep was done by the immunoSEQ multiplex PCR assay. The deep sequencing platform assayed approximately 10^5 TCR templates per sample. Genomic DNA extracted from sorted T cells was used for TCRbeta CDR3 sequencing. As for how the authors treated the data: The R programming language was used for the clonal analysis of the TCRbeta CDR3 data. Unstimulated samples were compared with post-reaction CFSE-low samples to define alloreactive CD4+ and CD8+ clones. Regulatory or non-regulatory origin was assigned to alloreactive CD4+ clones by matching of sequences to sorted unstimulated Treg and non-Treg repertoires. Sourced from immuneACCESS, this table was stored by TCRdb with only in-frame sequences that have V and J called. A share of the clones is absent; for the studies checked, an unresolved V gene accounts for under half, and the remainder has no known explanation. From that table come the V and J calls and clone size; the DNA was used to work out D and trimming. In this sample the table shows about 46,000 clones, over 85% of which occur a single time. The ten largest clonotypes hold over 15% of the sample.

Study-level results and caveats: A naive or memory phenotype could not be assigned to roughly 75-95% of proliferating CD4+ or CD8+ clones. The suppressive function of proliferating Tregs from siplizumab cultures was not functionally confirmed. Sequences below about 10^-5 frequency were poorly captured, so only a minor fraction of alloreactive clones could be mapped to unstimulated subsets. In reactions with siplizumab, an average of around 70% of mappable alloreactive CD4+ clones were Treg-derived, compared with 25% to 30% in control reactions. The cumulative frequency of alloreactive sequences that could be traced back to unstimulated CD4+ memory T cells was significantly reduced by siplizumab. Compared with memory T cells, unstimulated naive T cells appeared more diverse, and naive cells seemed to make a substantial contribution to the alloresponse.

The TCR was taken from a human donor in good health. The specimen sequenced was CD8+ T cells sorted from blood. Rearrangement joined TRBV5-1 to TRBJ1-2; a tentative D call is TRBD1 (6 bases match). This receptor has the CDR3 CASSPRDTNYGYTF. The nucleotide sequence is given as TGCGCCAGCAGCCCCCGGGACACCAACTATGGCTACACCTTC.